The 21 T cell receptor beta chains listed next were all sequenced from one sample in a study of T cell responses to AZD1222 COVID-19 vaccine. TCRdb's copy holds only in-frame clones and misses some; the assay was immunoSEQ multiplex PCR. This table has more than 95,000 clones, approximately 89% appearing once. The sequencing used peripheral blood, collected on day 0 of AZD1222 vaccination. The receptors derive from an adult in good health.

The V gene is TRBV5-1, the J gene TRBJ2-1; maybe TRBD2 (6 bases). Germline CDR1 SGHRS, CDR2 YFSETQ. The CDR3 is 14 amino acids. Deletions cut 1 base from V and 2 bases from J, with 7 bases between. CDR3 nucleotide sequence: TGCGCCAGCAGCTTGTGGGGGGCCTACAATGAGCAGTTCTTC. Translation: CASSLWGAYNEQFF.

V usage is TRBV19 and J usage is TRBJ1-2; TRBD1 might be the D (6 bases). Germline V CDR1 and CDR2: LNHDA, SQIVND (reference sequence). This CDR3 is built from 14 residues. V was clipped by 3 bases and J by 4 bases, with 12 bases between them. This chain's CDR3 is CASSIAGVSYGYTF. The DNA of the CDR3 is TGTGCCAGTAGTATTGCAGGGGTGAGCTATGGCTACACCTTC.

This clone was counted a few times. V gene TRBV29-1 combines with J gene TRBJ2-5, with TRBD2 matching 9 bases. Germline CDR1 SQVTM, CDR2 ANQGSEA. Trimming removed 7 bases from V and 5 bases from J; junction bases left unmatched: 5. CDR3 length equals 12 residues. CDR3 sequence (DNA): TGCAGCGGTGGCGGGGGGGCCGAGACCCAGTACTTC. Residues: CSGGGGAETQYF.

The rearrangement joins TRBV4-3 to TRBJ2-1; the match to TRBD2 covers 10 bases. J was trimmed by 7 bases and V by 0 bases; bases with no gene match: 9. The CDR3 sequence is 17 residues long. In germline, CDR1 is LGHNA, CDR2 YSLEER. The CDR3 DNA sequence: TGCGCCAGCAGCCAAGATACCTCCAGCGGGGGGGGAAATGAGCAGTTCTTC. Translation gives CASSQDTSSGGGNEQFF.

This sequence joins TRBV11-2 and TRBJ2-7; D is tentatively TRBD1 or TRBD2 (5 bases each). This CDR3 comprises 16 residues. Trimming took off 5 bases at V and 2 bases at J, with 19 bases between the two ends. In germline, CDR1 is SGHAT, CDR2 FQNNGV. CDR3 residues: CASSGAGWYRTYEQYF. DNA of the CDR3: TGTGCCAGCAGCGGGGCGGGTTGGTACAGGACCTACGAGCAGTACTTC. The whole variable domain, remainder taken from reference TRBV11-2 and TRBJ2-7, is EAGVAQSPRYKIIEKRQSVAFWCNPISGHATLYWYQQILGQGPKLLIQFQNNGVVDDSQLPKDRFSAERLKGVDSTLKIQPAKLEDSAVYLCASSGAGWYRTYEQYFGPGTRLTVT.

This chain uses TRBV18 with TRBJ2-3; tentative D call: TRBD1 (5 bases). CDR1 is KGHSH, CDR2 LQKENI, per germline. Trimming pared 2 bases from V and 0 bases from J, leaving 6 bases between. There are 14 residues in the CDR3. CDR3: CASSPGASTDTQYF. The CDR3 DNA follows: TGTGCCAGCTCACCAGGGGCTAGCACAGATACGCAGTATTTT.

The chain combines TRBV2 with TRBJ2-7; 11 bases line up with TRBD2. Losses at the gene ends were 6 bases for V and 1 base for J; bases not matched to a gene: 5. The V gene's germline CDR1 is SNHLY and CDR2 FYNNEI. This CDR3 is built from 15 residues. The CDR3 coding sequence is TGTGCCAGCAGGGAGCTAGCGGGGGGTTCCTACGAGCAGTACTTC. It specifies CASRELAGGSYEQYF. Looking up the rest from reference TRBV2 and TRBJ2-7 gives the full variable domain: EPEVTQTPSHQVTQMGQEVILRCVPISNHLYFYWYRQILGQKVEFLVSFYNNEISEKSEIFDDQFSVERPDGSNFTLKIRSTKLEDSAMYFCASRELAGGSYEQYFGPGTRLTVT.

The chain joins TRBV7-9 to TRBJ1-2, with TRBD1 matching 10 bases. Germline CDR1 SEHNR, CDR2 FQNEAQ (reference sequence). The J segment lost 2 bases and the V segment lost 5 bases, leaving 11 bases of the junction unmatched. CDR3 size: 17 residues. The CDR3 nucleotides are TGTGCCAGCAGCCACGGGGGGACAGGGGTAGACAACTATGGCTACACCTTC. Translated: CASSHGGTGVDNYGYTF.

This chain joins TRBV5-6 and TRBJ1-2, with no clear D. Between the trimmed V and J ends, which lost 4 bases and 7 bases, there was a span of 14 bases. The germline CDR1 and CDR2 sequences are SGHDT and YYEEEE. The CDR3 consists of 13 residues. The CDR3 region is CASSPTRYLGYTF. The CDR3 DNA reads TGTGCCAGCAGCCCAACTCGCTACCTTGGCTACACCTTC.

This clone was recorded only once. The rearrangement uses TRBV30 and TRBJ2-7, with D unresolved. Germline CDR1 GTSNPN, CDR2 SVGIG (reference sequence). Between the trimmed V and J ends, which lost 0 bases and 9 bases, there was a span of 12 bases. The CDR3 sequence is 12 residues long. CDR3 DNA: TGTGCCTGGAGTGTACTGTTAGGAATGCAGTACTTC. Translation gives CAWSVLLGMQYF.

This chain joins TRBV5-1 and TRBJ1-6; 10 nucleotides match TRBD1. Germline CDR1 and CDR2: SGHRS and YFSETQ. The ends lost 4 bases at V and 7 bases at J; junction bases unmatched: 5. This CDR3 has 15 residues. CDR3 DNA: TGCGCCAGCAGCGTGGGACAGGGGAGCAATTCACCCCTCCACTTT. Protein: CASSVGQGSNSPLHF.

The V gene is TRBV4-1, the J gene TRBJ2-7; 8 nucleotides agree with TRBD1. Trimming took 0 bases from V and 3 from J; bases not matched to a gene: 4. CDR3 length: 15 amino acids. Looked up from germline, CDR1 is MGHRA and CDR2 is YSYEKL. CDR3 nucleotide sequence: TGCGCCAGCAGCCAAGAAGGACAGGGAGGCTACGAGCAGTACTTC. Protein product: CASSQEGQGGYEQYF.

The CDR3, as DNA: TGTGCCAGGTTAAGGCTCGATTTGGACAGACAGAACACCGGGGAGCTGTTTTTT. Translating it yields CARLRLDLDRQNTGELFF. The chain is built from TRBV21-1 and TRBJ2-2; the table's D call, TRBD1, has no DNA check behind it. TRBV21-1 is termed a pseudogene. The CDR3 sequence is 18 residues long.

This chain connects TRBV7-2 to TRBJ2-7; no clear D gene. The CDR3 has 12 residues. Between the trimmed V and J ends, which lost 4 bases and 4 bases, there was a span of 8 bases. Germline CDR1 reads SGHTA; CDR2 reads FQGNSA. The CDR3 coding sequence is TGTGCCAGCAGCTCCCCCTCGTACGAGCAGTACTTC. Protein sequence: CASSSPSYEQYF.

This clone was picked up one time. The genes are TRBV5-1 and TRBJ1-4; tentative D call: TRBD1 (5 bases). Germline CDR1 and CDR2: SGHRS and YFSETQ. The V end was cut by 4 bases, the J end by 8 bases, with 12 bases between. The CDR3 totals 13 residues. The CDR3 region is CASSGSGGEKLFF. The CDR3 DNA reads TGCGCCAGCAGCGGGTCCGGGGGAGAAAAACTGTTTTTT.

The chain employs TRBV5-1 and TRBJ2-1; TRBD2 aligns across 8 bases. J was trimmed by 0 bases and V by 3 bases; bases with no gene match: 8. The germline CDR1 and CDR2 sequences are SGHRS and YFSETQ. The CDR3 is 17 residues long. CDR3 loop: CASSSSLSGSSYNEQFF. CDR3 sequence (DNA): TGCGCCAGCAGCTCTTCACTAAGCGGGAGCTCCTACAATGAGCAGTTCTTC.

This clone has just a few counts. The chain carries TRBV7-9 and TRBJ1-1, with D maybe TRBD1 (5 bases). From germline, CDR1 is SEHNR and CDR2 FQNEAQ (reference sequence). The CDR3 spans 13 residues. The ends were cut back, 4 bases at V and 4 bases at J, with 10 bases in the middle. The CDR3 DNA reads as TGTGCCAGCAGCTCCCAGGGTGGCACTGAAGCTTTCTTT. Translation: CASSSQGGTEAFF.

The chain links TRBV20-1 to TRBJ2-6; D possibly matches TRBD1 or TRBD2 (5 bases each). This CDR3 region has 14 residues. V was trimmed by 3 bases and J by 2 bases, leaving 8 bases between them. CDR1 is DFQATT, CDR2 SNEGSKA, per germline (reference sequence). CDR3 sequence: CSASVGAGANVLTF. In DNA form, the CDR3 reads TGCAGTGCTAGTGTGGGGGCTGGGGCCAACGTCCTGACTTTC.

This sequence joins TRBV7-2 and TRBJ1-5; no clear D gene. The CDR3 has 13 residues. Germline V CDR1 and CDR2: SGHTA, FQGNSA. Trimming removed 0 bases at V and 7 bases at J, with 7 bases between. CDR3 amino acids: CASSLAGFQPQHF. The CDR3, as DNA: TGTGCCAGCAGCTTAGCGGGTTTCCAGCCCCAGCATTTT.

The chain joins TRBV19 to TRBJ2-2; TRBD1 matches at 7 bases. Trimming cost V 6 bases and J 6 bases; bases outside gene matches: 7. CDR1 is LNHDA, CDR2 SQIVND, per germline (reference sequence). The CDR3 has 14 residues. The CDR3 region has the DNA TGTGCCAGTAGCCCAACCGACAGGGCCGGGGAGCTGTTTTTT. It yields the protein CASSPTDRAGELFF.

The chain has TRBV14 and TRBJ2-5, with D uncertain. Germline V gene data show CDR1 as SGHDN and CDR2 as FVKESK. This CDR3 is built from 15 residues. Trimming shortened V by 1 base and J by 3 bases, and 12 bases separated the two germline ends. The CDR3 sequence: CASSQVGYSKETQYF. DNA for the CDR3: TGTGCCAGCAGCCAAGTGGGCTACAGCAAAGAGACCCAGTACTTC.